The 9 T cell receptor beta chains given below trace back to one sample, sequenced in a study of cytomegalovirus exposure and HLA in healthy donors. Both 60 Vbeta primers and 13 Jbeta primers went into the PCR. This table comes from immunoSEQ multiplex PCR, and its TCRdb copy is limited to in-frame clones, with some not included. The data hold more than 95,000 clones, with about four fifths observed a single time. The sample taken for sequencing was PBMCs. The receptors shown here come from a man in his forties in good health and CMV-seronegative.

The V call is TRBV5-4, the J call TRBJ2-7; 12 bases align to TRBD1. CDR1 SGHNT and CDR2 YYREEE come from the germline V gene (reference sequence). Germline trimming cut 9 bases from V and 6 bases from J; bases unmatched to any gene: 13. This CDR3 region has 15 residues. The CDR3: CAMRSVGTGGLEQYF. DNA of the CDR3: TGTGCCATGCGATCCGTAGGGACAGGGGGCCTCGAGCAGTACTTC. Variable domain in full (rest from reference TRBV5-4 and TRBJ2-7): ETGVTQSPTHLIKTRGQQVTLRCSSQSGHNTVSWYQQALGQGPQFIFQYYREEENGRGNFPPRFSGLQFPNYSSELNVNALELDDSALYLCAMRSVGTGGLEQYFGPGTRLTVT.

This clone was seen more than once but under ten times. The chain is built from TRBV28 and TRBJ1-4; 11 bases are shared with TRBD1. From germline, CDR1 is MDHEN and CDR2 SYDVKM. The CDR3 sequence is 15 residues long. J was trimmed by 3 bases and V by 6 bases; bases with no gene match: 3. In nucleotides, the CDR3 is TGTGCCAGCAGAGGACAGGGGGCTGCTAATGAAAAACTGTTTTTT. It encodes CASRGQGAANEKLFF.

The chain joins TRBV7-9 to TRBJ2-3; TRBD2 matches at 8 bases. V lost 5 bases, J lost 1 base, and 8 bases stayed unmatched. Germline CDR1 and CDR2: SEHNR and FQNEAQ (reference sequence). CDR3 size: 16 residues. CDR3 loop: CASSPRGAGGTDTQYF. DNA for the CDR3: TGTGCCAGCAGCCCCCGAGGAGCGGGGGGCACAGATACGCAGTATTTT.

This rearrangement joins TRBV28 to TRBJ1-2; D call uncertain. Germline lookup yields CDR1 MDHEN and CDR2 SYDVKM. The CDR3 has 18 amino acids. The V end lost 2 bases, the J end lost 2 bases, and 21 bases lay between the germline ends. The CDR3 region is CASSLGKWARGGNYGYTF. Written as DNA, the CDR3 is TGTGCCAGCAGTTTAGGGAAGTGGGCCCGGGGTGGGAACTATGGCTACACCTTC.

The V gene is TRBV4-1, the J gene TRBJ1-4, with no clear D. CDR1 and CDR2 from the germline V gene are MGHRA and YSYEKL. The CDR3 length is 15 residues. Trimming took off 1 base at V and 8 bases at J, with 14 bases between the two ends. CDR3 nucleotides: TGCGCCAGCAGCCAAGCCCGGGGAGCCTCCGAAAAACTGTTTTTT. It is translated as CASSQARGASEKLFF.

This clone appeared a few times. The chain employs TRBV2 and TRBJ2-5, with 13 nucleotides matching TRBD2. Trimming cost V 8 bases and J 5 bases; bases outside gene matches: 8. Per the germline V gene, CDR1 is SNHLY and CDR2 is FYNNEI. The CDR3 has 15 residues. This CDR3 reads CASQRGTSGTETQYF. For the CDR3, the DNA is TGTGCCAGCCAAAGAGGGACTAGCGGGACGGAGACCCAGTACTTC.

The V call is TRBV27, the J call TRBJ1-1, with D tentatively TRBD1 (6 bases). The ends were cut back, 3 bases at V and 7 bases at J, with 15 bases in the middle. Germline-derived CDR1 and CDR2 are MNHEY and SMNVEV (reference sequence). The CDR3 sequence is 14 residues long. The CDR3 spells CASSFLGAIGEAFF. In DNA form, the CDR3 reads TGTGCCAGCAGTTTCTTGGGGGCTATTGGTGAAGCTTTCTTT.

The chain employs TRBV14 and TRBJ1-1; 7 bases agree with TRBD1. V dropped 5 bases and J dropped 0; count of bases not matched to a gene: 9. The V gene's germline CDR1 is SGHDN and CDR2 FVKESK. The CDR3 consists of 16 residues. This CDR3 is CASSVRQGRMNTEAFF. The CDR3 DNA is TGTGCCAGCAGCGTCCGACAGGGCCGAATGAACACTGAAGCTTTCTTT. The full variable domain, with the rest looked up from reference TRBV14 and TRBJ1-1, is EAGVTQFPSHSVIEKGQTVTLRCDPISGHDNLYWYRRVMGKEIKFLLHFVKESKQDESGMPNNRFLAERTGGTYSTLKVQPAELEDSGVYFCASSVRQGRMNTEAFFGQGTRLTVV.

The CDR3 loop reads CASSPVWPQHF. The CDR3 bases are TGTGCCAGCAGTCCCGTCTGGCCCCAGCATTTT. The chain carries TRBV28 and TRBJ1-5; D not resolved. Germline V gives CDR1 MDHEN, CDR2 SYDVKM. The CDR3 extends over 11 amino acids. V was cut by 5 bases and J by 9 bases, with 8 bases left in between.